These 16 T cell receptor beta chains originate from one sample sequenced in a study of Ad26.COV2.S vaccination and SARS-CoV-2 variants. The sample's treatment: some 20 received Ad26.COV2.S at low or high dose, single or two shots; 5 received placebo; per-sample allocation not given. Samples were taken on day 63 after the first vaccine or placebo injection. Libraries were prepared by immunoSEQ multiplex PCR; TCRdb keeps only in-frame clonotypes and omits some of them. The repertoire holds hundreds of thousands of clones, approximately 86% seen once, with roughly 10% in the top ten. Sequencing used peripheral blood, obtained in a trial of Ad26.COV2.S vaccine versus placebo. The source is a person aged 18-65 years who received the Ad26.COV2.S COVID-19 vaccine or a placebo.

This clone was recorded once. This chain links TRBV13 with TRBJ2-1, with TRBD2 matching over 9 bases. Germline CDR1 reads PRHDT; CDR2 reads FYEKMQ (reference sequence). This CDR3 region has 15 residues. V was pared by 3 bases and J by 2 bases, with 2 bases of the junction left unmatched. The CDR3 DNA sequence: TGTGCCAGCAGCTTCTTAGCGGGGGCCTACAATGAGCAGTTCTTC. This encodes CASSFLAGAYNEQFF. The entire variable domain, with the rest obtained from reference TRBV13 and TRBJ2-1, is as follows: AAGVIQSPRHLIKEKRETATLKCYPIPRHDTVYWYQQGPGQDPQFLISFYEKMQSDKGSIPDRFSAQQFSDYHSELNMSSLELGDSALYFCASSFLAGAYNEQFFGPGTRLTVL.

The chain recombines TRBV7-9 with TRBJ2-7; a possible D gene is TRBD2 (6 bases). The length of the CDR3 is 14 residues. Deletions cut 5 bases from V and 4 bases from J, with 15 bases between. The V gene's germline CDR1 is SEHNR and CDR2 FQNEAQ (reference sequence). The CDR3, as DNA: TGTGCCAGCAGCCCGGGGACTCCCGGGTACGAGCAGTACTTC. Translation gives CASSPGTPGYEQYF.

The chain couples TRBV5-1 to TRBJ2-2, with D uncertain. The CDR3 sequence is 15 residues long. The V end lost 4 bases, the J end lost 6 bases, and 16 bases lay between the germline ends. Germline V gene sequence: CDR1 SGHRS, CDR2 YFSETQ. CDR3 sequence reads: CASSGLWMVAGELFF. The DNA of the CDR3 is TGCGCCAGCAGCGGGCTGTGGATGGTCGCCGGGGAGCTGTTTTTT.

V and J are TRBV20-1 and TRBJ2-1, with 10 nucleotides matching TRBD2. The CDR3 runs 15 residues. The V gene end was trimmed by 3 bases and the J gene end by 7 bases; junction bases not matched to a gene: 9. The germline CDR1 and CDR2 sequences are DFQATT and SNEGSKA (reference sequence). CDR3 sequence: CSASIPSGRWNEQFF. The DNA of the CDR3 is TGCAGTGCTAGTATTCCTAGCGGGAGATGGAATGAGCAGTTCTTC.

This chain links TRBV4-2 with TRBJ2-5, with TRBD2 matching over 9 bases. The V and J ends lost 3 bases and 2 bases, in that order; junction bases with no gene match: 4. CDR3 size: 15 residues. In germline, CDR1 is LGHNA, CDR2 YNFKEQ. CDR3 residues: CASSQRGGAQETQYF. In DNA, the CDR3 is TGTGCCAGCAGCCAGCGCGGGGGGGCTCAAGAGACCCAGTACTTC.

The CDR3 region has the DNA TGTGCCACCAGTGACTCCGGACAGGGGAACTATGGCTACACCTTC. Translation gives CATSDSGQGNYGYTF. The rearrangement uses TRBV24-1 and TRBJ1-2; 9 nucleotides line up with TRBD1. With 4 bases clipped from V and 2 bases from J, the junction kept 4 bases outside the gene matches. CDR1 is KGHDR, CDR2 SFDVKD, per germline. This CDR3 is 15 amino acids long.

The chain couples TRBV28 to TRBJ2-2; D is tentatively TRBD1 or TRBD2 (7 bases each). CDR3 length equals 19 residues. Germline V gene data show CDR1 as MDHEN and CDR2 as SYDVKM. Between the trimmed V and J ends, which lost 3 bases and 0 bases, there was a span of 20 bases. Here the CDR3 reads CASSLGGAQGLPNTGELFF. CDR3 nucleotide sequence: TGTGCCAGCAGTTTGGGGGGGGCACAGGGGCTCCCGAACACCGGGGAGCTGTTTTTT.

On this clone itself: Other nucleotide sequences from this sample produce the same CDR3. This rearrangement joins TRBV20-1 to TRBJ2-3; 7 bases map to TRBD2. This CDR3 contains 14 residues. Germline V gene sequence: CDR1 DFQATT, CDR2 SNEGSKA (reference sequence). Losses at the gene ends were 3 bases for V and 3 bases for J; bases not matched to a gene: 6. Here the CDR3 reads CSASLAGVTDTQYF. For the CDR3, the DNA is TGCAGTGCTAGTCTGGCGGGGGTTACAGATACGCAGTATTTT.

The CDR3 DNA reads as TGCGCCAGCAGATTTGACAATGAGCAGTTCTTC. Protein product: CASRFDNEQFF. This rearrangement joins TRBV5-1 to TRBJ2-1; D gene unclear. Germline V gives CDR1 SGHRS, CDR2 YFSETQ. The V and J ends lost 5 bases and 5 bases respectively, with 5 bases between them. The CDR3 is made up of 11 amino acids.

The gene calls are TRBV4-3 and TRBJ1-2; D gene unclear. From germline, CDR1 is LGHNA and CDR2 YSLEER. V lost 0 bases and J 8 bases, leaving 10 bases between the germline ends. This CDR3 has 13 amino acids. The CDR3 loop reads CASSQEDGVGYTF. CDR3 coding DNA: TGCGCCAGCAGCCAAGAAGACGGCGTGGGCTACACCTTC.

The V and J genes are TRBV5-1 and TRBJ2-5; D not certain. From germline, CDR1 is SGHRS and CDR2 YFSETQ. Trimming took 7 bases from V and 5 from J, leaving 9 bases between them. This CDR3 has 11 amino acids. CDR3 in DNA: TGCGCCAGCGGGATAGGCGAGACCCAGTACTTC. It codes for CASGIGETQYF.

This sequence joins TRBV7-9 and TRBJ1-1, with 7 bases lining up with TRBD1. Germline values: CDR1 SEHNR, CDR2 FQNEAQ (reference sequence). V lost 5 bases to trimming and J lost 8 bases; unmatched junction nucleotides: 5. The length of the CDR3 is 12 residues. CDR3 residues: CASSAPGGEAFF. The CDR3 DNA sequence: TGTGCCAGCAGCGCTCCAGGGGGGGAAGCTTTCTTT.

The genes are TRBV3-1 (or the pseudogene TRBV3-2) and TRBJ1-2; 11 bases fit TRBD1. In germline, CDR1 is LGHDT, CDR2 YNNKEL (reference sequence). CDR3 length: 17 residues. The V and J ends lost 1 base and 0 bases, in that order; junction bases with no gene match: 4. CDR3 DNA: TGTGCCAGCAGCCAAGTGGACAGGGGGCGGACTAACTATGGCTACACCTTC. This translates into CASSQVDRGRTNYGYTF.

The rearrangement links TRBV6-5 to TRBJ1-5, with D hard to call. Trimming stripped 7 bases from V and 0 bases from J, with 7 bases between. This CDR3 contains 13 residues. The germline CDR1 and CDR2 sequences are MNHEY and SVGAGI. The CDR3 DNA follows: TGTGCCAGCAAAGTAAGTAGCAATCAGCCCCAGCATTTT. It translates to CASKVSSNQPQHF.

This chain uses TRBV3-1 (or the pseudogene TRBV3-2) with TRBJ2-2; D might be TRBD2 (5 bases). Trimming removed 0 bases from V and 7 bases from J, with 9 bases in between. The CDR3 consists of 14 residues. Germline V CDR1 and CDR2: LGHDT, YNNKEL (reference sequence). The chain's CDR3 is CASSQEGGNGELFF. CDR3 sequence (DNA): TGTGCCAGCAGCCAAGAAGGAGGAAACGGGGAGCTGTTTTTT.

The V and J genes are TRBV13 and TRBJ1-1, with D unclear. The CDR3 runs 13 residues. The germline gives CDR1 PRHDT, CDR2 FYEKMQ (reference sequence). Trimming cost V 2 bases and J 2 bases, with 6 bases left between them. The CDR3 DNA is TGTGCCAGCAGCTTAAGTCTCAACACTGAAGCTTTCTTT. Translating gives CASSLSLNTEAFF.